This TCR beta chain appears in the sequencing data of a study of regulatory T cells in long-lasting Graves disease. Findings of the study overall: Less diverse TCR repertoires were seen in persistent Graves' patients than in newly diagnosed ones.

Investigators prepared the TCR beta libraries by applying iRepertoire HTBI primers and Arm-PCR of CDR3 regions. TCRdb recomputed calls from the multiplex PCR reads with MiXCR, one row per CDR3 protein. The sample lists roughly 560,000 distinct CDR3 sequences, roughly a sixth seen once, with 20% to 30% in the top ten. Documented time point: newly diagnosed GD, antithyroid drugs for less than 3 months. PBMC RNA served as the TCR library source. This clonotype appeared many times. Its matching antigen is unknown. This CDR3 contains 15 residues. Trimming removed 0 bases at V and 1 base at J, with 9 bases between. These data also formed part of another study, on T cells in Graves' hyperthyroidism and ophthalmopathy. From that study: The model's output predicted ophthalmopathy at a median of about 6.5 months prior to onset.

This clonotype was obtained from a middle-aged woman with Graves disease. The V call is TRBV12-3 or TRBV12-4, the J call TRBJ2-5; tentative D call: TRBD1 (6 bases). The sequencing used peripheral blood mononuclear cells (PBMCs), collected at new diagnosis, from a patient treated with antithyroid drugs. This chain's CDR3 is CASSLAPRGQETQYF. The DNA of the CDR3 is TGTGCCAGCAGTTTAGCGCCCAGGGGCCAAGAGACCCAGTACTTC.